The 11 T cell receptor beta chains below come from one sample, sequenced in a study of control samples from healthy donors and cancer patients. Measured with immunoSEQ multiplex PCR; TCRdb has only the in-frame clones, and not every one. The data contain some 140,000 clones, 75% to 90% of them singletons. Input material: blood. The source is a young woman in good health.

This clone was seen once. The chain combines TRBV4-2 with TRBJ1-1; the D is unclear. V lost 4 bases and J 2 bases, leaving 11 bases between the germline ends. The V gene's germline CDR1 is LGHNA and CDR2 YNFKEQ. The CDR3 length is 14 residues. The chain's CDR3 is CASSPHGSNTEAFF. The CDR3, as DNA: TGTGCCAGCAGCCCCCATGGGAGTAACACTGAAGCTTTCTTT.

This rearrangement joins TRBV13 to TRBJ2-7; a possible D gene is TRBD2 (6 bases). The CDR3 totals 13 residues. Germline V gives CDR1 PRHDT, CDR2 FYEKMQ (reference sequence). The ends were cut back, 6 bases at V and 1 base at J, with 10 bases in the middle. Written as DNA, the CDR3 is TGTGCCAGCAGTCGACTAGATTCCTACGAGCAGTACTTC. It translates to CASSRLDSYEQYF.

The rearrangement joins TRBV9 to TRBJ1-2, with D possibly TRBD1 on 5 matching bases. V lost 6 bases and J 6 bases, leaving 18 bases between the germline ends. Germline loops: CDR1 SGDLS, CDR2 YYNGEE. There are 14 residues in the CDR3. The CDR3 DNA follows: TGTGCCAGCAAACGACCCGACGGGGGAGATGGCTACACCTTC. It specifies CASKRPDGGDGYTF.

In DNA form, the CDR3 reads TGTGCCAGCAGTGAAGCGGCAGGGACGGGAAACACCATATATTTT. It codes for CASSEAAGTGNTIYF. The rearrangement joins TRBV2 to TRBJ1-3; D may be TRBD1 (5 bases). V was shortened by 0 bases and J by 4 bases, with 10 bases between the two germline ends. This CDR3 spans 15 amino acids. Germline values: CDR1 SNHLY, CDR2 FYNNEI.

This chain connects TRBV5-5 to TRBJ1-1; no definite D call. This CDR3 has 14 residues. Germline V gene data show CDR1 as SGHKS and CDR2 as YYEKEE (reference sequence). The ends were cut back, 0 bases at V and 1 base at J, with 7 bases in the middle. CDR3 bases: TGTGCCAGCAGCTTGGTTAGGGCGAACACTGAAGCTTTCTTT. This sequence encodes CASSLVRANTEAFF.

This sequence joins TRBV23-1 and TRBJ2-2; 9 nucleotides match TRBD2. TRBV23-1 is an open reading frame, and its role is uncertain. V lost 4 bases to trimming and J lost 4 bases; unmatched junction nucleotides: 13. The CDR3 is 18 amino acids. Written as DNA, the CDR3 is TGCGCCAGCAGTCGGAAAGGGACTAGCCCCAGTGGCACCGGGGAGCTGTTTTTT. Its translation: CASSRKGTSPSGTGELFF.

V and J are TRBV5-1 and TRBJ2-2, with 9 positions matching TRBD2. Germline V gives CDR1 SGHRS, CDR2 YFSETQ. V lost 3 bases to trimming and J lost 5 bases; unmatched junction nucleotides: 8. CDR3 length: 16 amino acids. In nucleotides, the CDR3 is TGCGCCAGCAGCTACGGTGGGACTAGCAGTACCGGGGAGCTGTTTTTT. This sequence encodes CASSYGGTSSTGELFF.

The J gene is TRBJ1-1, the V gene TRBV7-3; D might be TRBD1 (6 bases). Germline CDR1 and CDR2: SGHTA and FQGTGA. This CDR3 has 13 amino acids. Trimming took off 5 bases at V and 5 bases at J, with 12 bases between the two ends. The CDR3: CASSVTGSTEAFF. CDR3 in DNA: TGTGCCAGCAGCGTCACAGGGTCAACTGAAGCTTTCTTT.

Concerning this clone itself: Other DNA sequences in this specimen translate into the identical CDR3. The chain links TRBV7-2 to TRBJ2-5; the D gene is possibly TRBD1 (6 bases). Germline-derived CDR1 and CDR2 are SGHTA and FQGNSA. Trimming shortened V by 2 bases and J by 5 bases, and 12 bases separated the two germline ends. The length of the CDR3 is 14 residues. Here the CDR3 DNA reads TGTGCCAGCAGCTTACTGGCAGGGGTGGAGACCCAGTACTTC. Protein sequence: CASSLLAGVETQYF. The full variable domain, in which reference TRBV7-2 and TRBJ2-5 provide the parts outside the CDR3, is GAGVSQSPSNKVTEKGKDVELRCDPISGHTALYWYRQSLGQGLEFLIYFQGNSAPDKSGLPSDRFSAERTGGSVSTLTIQRTQQEDSAVYLCASSLLAGVETQYFGPGTRLLVL.

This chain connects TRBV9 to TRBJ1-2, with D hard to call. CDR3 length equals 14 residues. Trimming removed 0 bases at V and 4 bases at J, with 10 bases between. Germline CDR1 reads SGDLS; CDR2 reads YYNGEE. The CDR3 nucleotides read TGTGCCAGCAGCGTAGACTCAGGATTCTATGGCTACACCTTC. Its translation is CASSVDSGFYGYTF.

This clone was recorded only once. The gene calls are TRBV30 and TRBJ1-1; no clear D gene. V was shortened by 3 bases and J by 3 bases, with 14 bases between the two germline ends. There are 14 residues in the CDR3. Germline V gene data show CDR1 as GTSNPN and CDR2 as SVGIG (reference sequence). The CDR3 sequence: CAWRPFARDTEAFF. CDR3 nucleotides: TGTGCCTGGAGACCCTTCGCCCGGGACACTGAAGCTTTCTTT.